One TCR beta chain is described in this entry. Sequencing was performed with immunoSEQ multiplex PCR; in TCRdb, only in-frame clones are kept and a portion is missing. Of tens of thousands of clones detected, about 87% appear once; the ten largest clones hold more than 0.95%. CDR1 is MDHEN, CDR2 SYDVKM, per germline. The CDR3 has 11 residues. The data belong to a study of blood T cell repertoires in COVID-19. Sequencing was carried out using peripheral blood. The clonotype comes from a human donor in a cohort sampled during active COVID-19. The chain carries TRBV28 and TRBJ1-1, with TRBD1 as a possible D gene (5 bases). The CDR3 DNA follows: TGTGCTACGGGGGGGAACACTGAAGCTTTCTTT. Its translation: CATGGNTEAFF.